The 17 T cell receptor beta chains given below trace back to one sample, sequenced in a study of shared clonotypes between healthy human individuals. The table came from immunoSEQ multiplex PCR; TCRdb's copy has only in-frame clones and leaves some out. The sample holds approximately 2.5 million clones; roughly 93% are singletons and the top ten take approximately 0.37%. Sequencing was done on a sample of naive CD4+ T cells from PBMCs. Subset denoted: CD45RA+ positively selected. The receptors shown here come from a man aged 18 to 30 in good health. Some clones in this sample may be carry-over from other donors' samples.

The chain combines TRBV9 with TRBJ2-7, with D tentatively TRBD2 (6 bases). The CDR3 contains 15 residues. Germline V gene lookup returns CDR1 SGDLS and CDR2 YYNGEE. Trimming removed 0 bases from V and 2 bases from J, with 12 bases in between. The CDR3 region is CASSVGGTVTYEQYF. DNA of the CDR3: TGTGCCAGCAGCGTAGGCGGGACCGTCACCTACGAGCAGTACTTC.

This sequence joins TRBV6-5 and TRBJ2-3; D remains ambiguous. This CDR3 region has 13 residues. Trimming stripped 6 bases from V and 4 bases from J, with 11 bases between. From germline, CDR1 is MNHEY and CDR2 SVGAGI. The CDR3 reads CASRNTPADTQYF. The CDR3, as DNA: TGTGCCAGCAGGAACACCCCCGCAGATACGCAGTATTTT.

The gene calls are TRBV2 and TRBJ1-2; TRBD1 matches 12 bases. Germline CDR1 SNHLY, CDR2 FYNNEI. V gave up 6 bases and J gave up 3 bases; unmatched junction bases: 2. The CDR3 consists of 14 residues. CDR3 protein: CASRGQGADYGYTF. CDR3 sequence (DNA): TGTGCCAGCAGGGGACAGGGGGCAGACTATGGCTACACCTTC.

This clone was picked up one time. The chain uses TRBV5-4 and TRBJ2-1; tentative D call: TRBD2 (5 bases). Germline CDR1 SGHNT, CDR2 YYREEE (reference sequence). Trimming removed 4 bases from V and 5 bases from J, with 7 bases in between. This CDR3 is 12 amino acids long. The DNA for the CDR3 is TGTGCCAGCAGCCTAGCAAACAATGAGCAGTTCTTC. The encoded protein is CASSLANNEQFF. Combining the CDR3 with reference TRBV5-4 and TRBJ2-1 gives the whole variable domain ETGVTQSPTHLIKTRGQQVTLRCSSQSGHNTVSWYQQALGQGPQFIFQYYREEENGRGNFPPRFSGLQFPNYSSELNVNALELDDSALYLCASSLANNEQFFGPGTRLTVL.

The gene calls are TRBV18 and TRBJ2-4; D is uncertain. This CDR3 has 15 residues. CDR1 and CDR2 from the germline V gene are KGHSH and LQKENI. With 3 bases removed from V and 5 bases from J, the gap between germline ends came to 14 bases. The CDR3 spells CASSPPAPGENIQYF. CDR3 sequence (DNA): TGTGCCAGCTCACCCCCCGCGCCCGGTGAAAACATTCAGTACTTC. Full variable domain (missing parts from reference TRBV18 and TRBJ2-4): NAGVMQNPRHLVRRRGQEARLRCSPMKGHSHVYWYRQLPEEGLKFMVYLQKENIIDESGMPKERFSAEFPKEGPSILRIQQVVRGDSAAYFCASSPPAPGENIQYFGAGTRLSVL.

A single count supports this clone. CDR3 region: CASSLEGTPEAFF. CDR3 coding DNA: TGCGCCAGCAGCTTGGAAGGGACACCTGAAGCTTTCTTT. The chain combines TRBV5-1 with TRBJ1-1; tentative D call: TRBD1 (6 bases). This CDR3 has 13 amino acids. Germline CDR1 and CDR2: SGHRS and YFSETQ. V gave up 0 bases and J gave up 6 bases, with 9 bases separating them.

The chain couples TRBV6-4 to TRBJ2-7; a weak D match, TRBD2 (7 bases). Germline-derived CDR1 and CDR2 are MRHNA and SNTAGT. V was clipped by 0 bases and J by 2 bases, with 14 bases between them. CDR3 size: 16 residues. CDR3 region: CASSDSRGGGTYEQYF. CDR3 sequence (DNA): TGTGCCAGCAGTGACTCCAGGGGAGGGGGAACCTACGAGCAGTACTTC.

This clone occurred a few times. The chain has TRBV6-1 and TRBJ1-1; D gene ambiguous. The CDR3 totals 15 residues. Trimming removed 4 bases from V and 4 bases from J, with 16 bases in between. CDR1 and CDR2 from the germline V gene are MNHNS and SASEGT. CDR3 DNA sequence: TGTGCCAGCAGTGGAGTTTTTGGTAGTAGCACTGAAGCTTTCTTT. Encoded protein: CASSGVFGSSTEAFF.

V gene TRBV27 combines with J gene TRBJ1-4; 7 nucleotides line up with TRBD1. The CDR3 sequence is 17 residues long. V was pared by 2 bases and J by 2 bases, with 8 bases of the junction left unmatched. The germline gives CDR1 MNHEY, CDR2 SMNVEV (reference sequence). CDR3 residues: CASSLRRQGGTNEKLFF. The CDR3 coding sequence is TGTGCCAGCAGTTTACGGCGTCAGGGGGGGACTAATGAAAAACTGTTTTTT.

The chain couples TRBV11-2 to TRBJ2-1; 7 bases align to TRBD2. With 4 bases clipped from V and 4 bases from J, the junction kept 7 bases outside the gene matches. Germline CDR1 is SGHAT and CDR2 is FQNNGV. The CDR3 extends over 15 amino acids. CDR3 sequence (DNA): TGTGCCAGCAGCTCCCTTGGCGGGAGATACAATGAGCAGTTCTTC. This gives the protein CASSSLGGRYNEQFF.

The chain joins TRBV29-1 to TRBJ2-3, with 8 bases fitting TRBD1. J lost 1 base, V lost 5 bases, and 2 bases had no gene match. The CDR3 has 13 amino acids. The germline CDR1 and CDR2 sequences are SQVTM and ANQGSEA. DNA for the CDR3: TGCAGCGTTCAGGGACAGGGCACAGATACGCAGTATTTT. Protein product: CSVQGQGTDTQYF.

The chain recombines TRBV6-1 with TRBJ2-2, with 7 positions matching TRBD2. The CDR3 loop spans 15 amino acids. Germline-derived CDR1 and CDR2 are MNHNS and SASEGT. Losses at the gene ends were 4 bases for V and 4 bases for J; bases not matched to a gene: 6. The CDR3 loop reads CASSGRGSATGELFF. In DNA form, the CDR3 reads TGTGCCAGCAGTGGCCGCGGGAGCGCCACCGGGGAGCTGTTTTTT.

The chain joins TRBV2 to TRBJ1-1; D uncertain. Germline V gene sequence: CDR1 SNHLY, CDR2 FYNNEI. Trimming left V 7 bases short and J 4 bases short, with 16 bases between. CDR3 size: 14 residues. The CDR3 reads CASKVEGFGTEAFF. CDR3 nucleotide sequence: TGTGCCAGCAAGGTAGAGGGATTTGGCACTGAAGCTTTCTTT.

The chain joins TRBV5-1 to TRBJ2-2; 10 bases are shared with TRBD2. CDR3 length: 17 amino acids. CDR1 and CDR2 (germline): SGHRS, YFSETQ. J gave up 8 bases and V 0 bases, and 10 bases lay outside the gene matches. CDR3 DNA: TGCGCCAGCAGCTTGGCCAGGGGACTAGCGAGTTTTGGGGAGCTGTTTTTT. Protein: CASSLARGLASFGELFF. Full variable domain (remainder filled in from reference TRBV5-1 and TRBJ2-2): KAGVTQTPRYLIKTRGQQVTLSCSPISGHRSVSWYQQTPGQGLQFLFEYFSETQRNKGNFPGRFSGRQFSNSRSEMNVSTLELGDSALYLCASSLARGLASFGELFFGEGSRLTVL.

In this sample, this clone turned up once. This chain links TRBV14 with TRBJ2-7; D is perhaps TRBD2 (5 bases). This CDR3 has 14 residues. V was shortened by 4 bases and J by 3 bases, with 13 bases between the two germline ends. In germline, CDR1 is SGHDN, CDR2 FVKESK. The CDR3 coding sequence is TGTGCCAGCAGCCCCCAAAGCCGGGACTACGAGCAGTACTTC. This translates into CASSPQSRDYEQYF.

This clone appeared a single time. CDR3 coding DNA: TGTGCCAGCAGTTCTGATTTCACAGATACGCAGTATTTT. Its protein product is CASSSDFTDTQYF. V gene TRBV2 combines with J gene TRBJ2-3; D is unclear. V was clipped by 5 bases and J by 2 bases, with 8 bases between them. The CDR3 totals 13 residues. CDR1 is SNHLY, CDR2 FYNNEI, per germline.

The genes are TRBV7-8 and TRBJ2-1; D possibly uses TRBD1 or TRBD2 (5 bases each). Trimming removed 5 bases at V and 7 bases at J, with 21 bases between. Germline CDR1 and CDR2: SGHVS and FQNEAQ. The length of the CDR3 is 16 residues. The CDR3, as DNA: TGTGCCAGCAGCATCTCTCCCGGGACGGTGGGGAATGAGCAGTTCTTC. It specifies CASSISPGTVGNEQFF.